These 24 T cell receptor beta chains originate from one sample sequenced in a study of T cells in Graves' hyperthyroidism and ophthalmopathy. Using RNA transcripts as the source, TCR beta CDR3 regions were amplified. TCR CDR3 underwent first-round RT-PCR with the HTBI primer set. TCRdb processed the multiplex PCR reads anew with MiXCR; each CDR3 protein has one entry. The sample lists hundreds of thousands of distinct CDR3 sequences, 17% occurring once. Input material: blood. All receptors derive from a woman under 30 with Graves' ophthalmopathy.

The chain carries TRBV28 and TRBJ2-5, with D perhaps matching TRBD2 (6 bases). Germline values: CDR1 MDHEN, CDR2 SYDVKM. This CDR3 comprises 19 residues. V lost 2 bases, J lost 5 bases, and 27 bases lay in between. The CDR3 here is CASSLEGFSGPREWETQYF. In DNA, the CDR3 is TGTGCCAGCAGTTTAGAGGGGTTTTCGGGACCCCGGGAGTGGGAGACCCAGTACTTC.

This clonotype was found many times. The chain combines TRBV30 with TRBJ2-7; tentative D call: TRBD2 (5 bases). CDR1 is GTSNPN and CDR2 is SVGIG in the germline V gene (reference sequence). Trimming removed 5 bases at V and 3 bases at J, with 14 bases between. The CDR3 sequence is 13 residues long. The CDR3 sequence is CAWEGLGLYEQYF. The DNA of the CDR3 is TGTGCCTGGGAGGGATTAGGGCTCTACGAGCAGTACTTC.

A few counts support this clonotype. V and J are TRBV28 and TRBJ1-2; D may be TRBD1 (5 bases). Germline values: CDR1 MDHEN, CDR2 SYDVKM. Trimming took off 5 bases at V and 7 bases at J, with 11 bases between the two ends. The CDR3 runs to 12 residues. CDR3: CASSTRVGGYTF. CDR3 DNA sequence: TGTGCCAGCAGTACCAGGGTGGGTGGCTACACCTTC.

This clonotype was observed at least ten times. The V and J genes are TRBV2 and TRBJ2-1; 7 bases fit TRBD1. The CDR3 length is 16 residues. From germline, CDR1 is SNHLY and CDR2 FYNNEI. Trimming cost V 8 bases and J 5 bases; bases outside gene matches: 15. The CDR3 DNA reads TGTGCCAGCTTACGCCCTACAGGGGCGCACCACAATGAGCAGTTCTTC. This sequence encodes CASLRPTGAHHNEQFF.

The rearrangement joins TRBV6-1 to TRBJ2-4; D could derive from TRBD1 or TRBD2 (7 bases each). The CDR3 sequence is 14 residues long. Per the germline V gene, CDR1 is MNHNS and CDR2 is SASEGT. The V and J ends lost 6 bases and 6 bases respectively, with 15 bases between them. The CDR3 region has the DNA TGTGCCAGCAGAGCGGGACAGACGGCAAACATTCAGTACTTC. This encodes CASRAGQTANIQYF.

About this clonotype: Just one base apart from a much larger clone, this may be a read error. The V and J genes are TRBV5-1 and TRBJ2-1, with TRBD2 matching 13 bases. The V gene's germline CDR1 is SGHRS and CDR2 YFSETQ. The CDR3 runs to 17 residues. The CDR3 here is CASSEGLAGRTYNEKFF. Written as DNA, the CDR3 is TGCGCCAGCAGCGAGGGACTAGCGGGGAGGACGTACAATGAGAAGTTCTTC.

The gene calls are TRBV5-1 and TRBJ2-7, with 8 nucleotides matching TRBD1. V was pared by 3 bases and J by 5 bases, with 22 bases of the junction left unmatched. Germline loops: CDR1 SGHRS, CDR2 YFSETQ. The CDR3 is 19 amino acids. In DNA, the CDR3 is TGCGCCAGCAGCTCCCCTCGGGACAGGTGGCCGACGAGCCAAAACGAGCAGTACTTC. Protein product: CASSSPRDRWPTSQNEQYF.

This clonotype was seen ten or more times. J is TRBJ1-1 and V is TRBV20-1; D remains unclear. Trimming left V 3 bases short and J 0 bases short, with 5 bases between. CDR1 is DFQATT, CDR2 SNEGSKA, per germline (reference sequence). This CDR3 spans 12 amino acids. The CDR3 loop reads CSASRMNTEAFF. The CDR3 DNA is TGCAGTGCTAGTCGGATGAACACTGAAGCTTTCTTT.

This rearrangement joins TRBV25-1 to TRBJ2-1, with unresolved D. Germline values: CDR1 MGHDK, CDR2 SYGVNS. The CDR3 totals 16 residues. The ends were cut back, 5 bases at V and 2 bases at J, with 16 bases in the middle. The CDR3 sequence: CASSQTPVLAYNEQFF. The CDR3 DNA reads TGTGCCAGCAGTCAGACCCCAGTTTTAGCCTACAATGAGCAGTTCTTC.

The sample holds a few counts of this clonotype. The rearrangement links TRBV7-9 to TRBJ2-1; maybe TRBD2 (5 bases). The CDR3 contains 17 residues. Trimming cost V 2 bases and J 0 bases, with 14 bases left between them. CDR1 and CDR2 from the germline V gene are SEHNR and FQNEAQ (reference sequence). For the CDR3, the DNA is TGTGCCAGCAGCTTACCAGCGCGGGTAAGCTCCTACAATGAGCAGTTCTTC. It codes for CASSLPARVSSYNEQFF.

This clonotype was seen more than once but under ten times. The chain employs TRBV15 and TRBJ2-1; D is uncertain. The CDR3 extends over 17 amino acids. Trimming cost V 0 bases and J 0 bases, with 12 bases left between them. CDR1 and CDR2 from the germline V gene are LNHNV and YYDKDF (reference sequence). In DNA form, the CDR3 reads TGTGCCACCAGCAGAGATTCAGGTACCCTCTCCTACAATGAGCAGTTCTTC. It is translated as CATSRDSGTLSYNEQFF.

V is TRBV5-1 and J is TRBJ2-5, with TRBD2 matching 13 bases. Germline trimming cut 4 bases from V and 5 bases from J; bases unmatched to any gene: 5. CDR3 length equals 15 residues. From germline, CDR1 is SGHRS and CDR2 YFSETQ. The CDR3 here is CASSGGLAGWETQYF. DNA for the CDR3: TGCGCCAGCAGCGGGGGACTAGCGGGATGGGAGACCCAGTACTTC.

This clonotype was seen ten or more times. The chain combines TRBV29-1 with TRBJ2-3; D ambiguous. V was cut by 6 bases and J by 2 bases, with 9 bases left in between. There are 12 residues in the CDR3. Per germline, CDR1 SQVTM and CDR2 ANQGSEA. The CDR3 nucleotides read TGCAGCGTCGATACAGTCACAGATACGCAGTATTTT. Encoded protein: CSVDTVTDTQYF.

The table lists this clonotype with a few counts. The V gene is TRBV7-6, the J gene TRBJ1-4, with D perhaps matching TRBD1 (6 bases). The CDR3 covers 15 residues. With 1 base removed from V and 3 bases from J, the gap between germline ends came to 9 bases. Germline V gene data show CDR1 as SGHVS and CDR2 as FNYEAQ. CDR3 in amino acids: CASSLVGAANEKLFF. The DNA of the CDR3 is TGTGCCAGCAGCTTAGTGGGGGCAGCTAATGAAAAACTGTTTTTT.

The chain has TRBV29-1 and TRBJ2-3, with 8 bases fitting TRBD2. Trimming removed 2 bases from V and 4 bases from J; junction bases left unmatched: 8. Germline V gives CDR1 SQVTM, CDR2 ANQGSEA. The CDR3 runs to 15 residues. CDR3 coding DNA: TGCAGCGTTGAATGGGCTAGCGGGCGAGCAGATACGCAGTATTTT. It translates to CSVEWASGRADTQYF.

This clonotype was seen at least ten times. The J gene is TRBJ2-3, the V gene TRBV20-1; 8 bases line up with TRBD2. CDR1 DFQATT and CDR2 SNEGSKA come from the germline V gene (reference sequence). Trimming took 6 bases from V and 5 from J; bases not matched to a gene: 7. The CDR3 runs 13 residues. This CDR3 reads CSAAGGGLDTQYF. CDR3 DNA sequence: TGCAGTGCCGCGGGGGGAGGGTTAGATACGCAGTATTTT.

In its sample, this clonotype was seen many times. The chain has TRBV3-1 and TRBJ2-3, with TRBD2 matching 8 bases. V shed 4 bases and J 2 bases; nucleotides not matched to a gene: 11. The CDR3 extends over 17 amino acids. Germline V lookup: CDR1 LGHDT, CDR2 YNNKEL (reference sequence). CDR3: CASSRSKSGGPTDTQYF. CDR3 DNA sequence: TGTGCCAGCAGCCGTTCAAAAAGCGGGGGACCCACAGATACGCAGTATTTT.

The sample holds many counts of this clonotype. This rearrangement joins TRBV20-1 to TRBJ1-1; TRBD1 might be the D (6 bases). Per germline, CDR1 DFQATT and CDR2 SNEGSKA (reference sequence). There are 14 residues in the CDR3. V shed 3 bases and J shed 1 base, with 12 bases lying between them. This CDR3 is CSARGWTANTEAFF. CDR3 in DNA: TGCAGTGCTAGGGGTTGGACAGCGAACACTGAAGCTTTCTTT.

This clonotype was detected only a few times. This chain connects TRBV4-3 to TRBJ2-2; TRBD2 matches at 11 bases. V lost 3 bases to trimming and J lost 2 bases; unmatched junction nucleotides: 8. The CDR3 has 18 amino acids. The germline gives CDR1 LGHNA, CDR2 YSLEER. The CDR3 loop reads CASSQDIAGGGNTGELFF. The CDR3 nucleotides read TGCGCCAGCAGCCAGGATATAGCGGGAGGGGGAAACACCGGGGAGCTGTTTTTT.

This clonotype was seen many times. This rearrangement joins TRBV9 to TRBJ2-1, with D possibly being TRBD1 (6 bases). V was cut by 2 bases and J by 7 bases, with 16 bases left in between. In germline, CDR1 is SGDLS, CDR2 YYNGEE. CDR3 length: 15 residues. The chain's CDR3 is CASSVSGTKGNEQFF. The CDR3, as DNA: TGTGCCAGCAGCGTGTCCGGGACAAAGGGGAATGAGCAGTTCTTC.

The V and J genes are TRBV11-2 and TRBJ1-2, with D perhaps TRBD1 (6 bases). Germline values: CDR1 SGHAT, CDR2 FQNNGV. The CDR3 totals 16 residues. With 5 bases removed from V and 3 bases from J, the gap between germline ends came to 19 bases. In nucleotides, the CDR3 is TGTGCCAGCAGCCAAATACGCGGGGGCGCGGACTATGGCTACACCTTC. Amino acid sequence: CASSQIRGGADYGYTF.

This clonotype was seen repeatedly, ten times or more. This chain joins TRBV27 and TRBJ2-5, with 10 bases lining up with TRBD2. With V trimmed by 2 bases and J by 1 base, 1 base remained unmatched. Germline values: CDR1 MNHEY, CDR2 SMNVEV (reference sequence). The CDR3 is made up of 15 amino acids. CDR3 nucleotide sequence: TGTGCCAGCAGTTTACAGCGGGAGGGCCAAGAGACCCAGTACTTC. Protein: CASSLQREGQETQYF.

The chain recombines TRBV27 with TRBJ1-5, with unresolved D. Germline lookup yields CDR1 MNHEY and CDR2 SMNVEV (reference sequence). V lost 2 bases to trimming and J lost 11 bases, with 10 bases between them. This CDR3 contains 12 residues. As DNA, the CDR3 is TGTGCCAGCAGTTTAGTGGGCGGGGCCCAGCATTTT. Its translation: CASSLVGGAQHF.

This clonotype was observed at least ten times. The chain employs TRBV7-2 and TRBJ2-4; TRBD2 matches at 8 bases. With 1 base clipped from V and 0 bases from J, the junction kept 5 bases outside the gene matches. CDR1 is SGHTA and CDR2 is FQGNSA in the germline V gene. The CDR3 spans 17 residues. The CDR3 here is CASSLVLTSEAKNIQYF. Here the CDR3 DNA reads TGTGCCAGCAGCTTAGTATTGACTAGCGAAGCCAAAAACATTCAGTACTTC.